These 30 T cell receptor beta chains came from one sample sequenced in a study of cytomegalovirus exposure and HLA in healthy donors. 13 Jbeta primers and 60 Vbeta primers were used for the PCR. Assay: immunoSEQ multiplex PCR; the TCRdb copy retains only in-frame clones and omits some. In the table there are more than 95,000 clones, more than 70% of which are singletons. The sample comprised PBMCs. Receptors originate from a woman aged 45-65 years in good health and CMV-seropositive.

The V call is TRBV9, the J call TRBJ2-5; 9 bases are a match to TRBD2. The J call is doubtful: the DNA matches TRBJ2-7 better. Germline-derived CDR1 and CDR2 are SGDLS and YYNGEE. The CDR3 loop spans 16 amino acids. The CDR3: CASSSRAGLALDEQYF. CDR3 bases: TGTGCCAGCAGCTCTCGCGCGGGACTAGCCCTTGACGAGCAGTACTTC.

The CDR3 protein is CASSEKDKRSSYEQYF. In DNA, the CDR3 is TGTGCCAGCAGTGAAAAGGACAAGAGGAGCTCCTACGAGCAGTACTTC. The chain couples TRBV6-1 to TRBJ2-7; TRBD1 might be the D (5 bases). The CDR3 runs to 16 residues. Trimming left V 2 bases short and J 0 bases short, with 14 bases between. Germline CDR1 is MNHNS and CDR2 is SASEGT.

This chain connects TRBV5-1 to TRBJ1-6, with 7 bases that match TRBD1. CDR3 size: 16 residues. CDR1 SGHRS and CDR2 YFSETQ come from the germline V gene. The V gene end was trimmed by 3 bases and the J gene end by 10 bases; junction bases not matched to a gene: 13. The CDR3 nucleotides are TGCGCCAGCAGCTCCGGGGACAGCCGACTGGGCTCACCCCTCCACTTT. It translates to CASSSGDSRLGSPLHF.

The chain uses TRBV30 and TRBJ2-7; 9 nucleotides agree with TRBD1. The CDR3 covers 14 residues. CDR1 and CDR2 from the germline V gene are GTSNPN and SVGIG (reference sequence). The V and J ends lost 2 bases and 6 bases, in that order; junction bases with no gene match: 8. The CDR3 spells CAWSIGGQGGEQYF. The CDR3 DNA reads TGTGCCTGGAGTATCGGGGGACAGGGAGGCGAGCAGTACTTC.

The genes are TRBV5-6 and TRBJ1-1, with TRBD1 matching 11 bases. The CDR3 spans 13 residues. The ends lost 3 bases at V and 10 bases at J; junction bases unmatched: 5. Germline lookup yields CDR1 SGHDT and CDR2 YYEEEE. Written as DNA, the CDR3 is TGTGCCAGCAGCTGGACAGGGGGCCAGGGAGCTTTCTTT. It encodes CASSWTGGQGAFF.

This clone was detected once. This rearrangement joins TRBV9 to TRBJ1-2, with D perhaps TRBD1 (5 bases). The CDR3 contains 14 residues. Germline V gene lookup returns CDR1 SGDLS and CDR2 YYNGEE. The V end lost 1 base, the J end lost 0 bases, and 7 bases lay between the germline ends. CDR3 coding DNA: TGTGCCAGCAGCGTAACAGGCGCTAACTATGGCTACACCTTC. Its translation is CASSVTGANYGYTF.

The chain recombines TRBV29-1 with TRBJ1-5, with 7 bases aligning to TRBD1. Germline lookup yields CDR1 SQVTM and CDR2 ANQGSEA. The CDR3 extends over 13 amino acids. With V trimmed by 5 bases and J by 5 bases, 6 bases remained unmatched. CDR3 region: CSVTTGVYQPQHF. CDR3 bases: TGCAGCGTTACTACAGGGGTTTATCAGCCCCAGCATTTT.

J is TRBJ2-1 and V is TRBV2, with D unresolved. Trimming took off 8 bases at V and 9 bases at J, with 17 bases between the two ends. Looked up from germline, CDR1 is SNHLY and CDR2 is FYNNEI. The CDR3 covers 13 residues. CDR3 amino acids: CASRPGATGEQFF. The DNA of the CDR3 is TGTGCCAGCCGCCCAGGCGCGACCGGTGAGCAGTTCTTC.

Only a few counts were recorded for this clone. The chain has TRBV6-5 and TRBJ1-4; TRBD1 aligns across 7 bases. The CDR3 is 15 residues long. V gave up 5 bases and J gave up 5 bases; unmatched junction bases: 8. Germline V CDR1 and CDR2: MNHEY, SVGAGI. DNA for the CDR3: TGTGCCAGCAGTCTGCGACAGGGACGAAATGAAAAACTGTTTTTT. Protein: CASSLRQGRNEKLFF.

This chain joins TRBV4-2 and TRBJ2-7, with TRBD2 matching over 7 bases. This CDR3 is built from 14 residues. With V trimmed by 3 bases and J by 7 bases, 9 bases remained unmatched. Germline V gene data show CDR1 as LGHNA and CDR2 as YNFKEQ. The CDR3: CASSQLAGEGEQYF. DNA of the CDR3: TGTGCCAGCAGCCAGCTGGCGGGGGAAGGGGAGCAGTACTTC.

The chain recombines TRBV9 with TRBJ2-3; TRBD1 matches at 9 bases. The V gene's germline CDR1 is SGDLS and CDR2 YYNGEE. V lost 4 bases to trimming and J lost 3 bases; unmatched junction nucleotides: 12. The length of the CDR3 is 17 residues. DNA for the CDR3: TGTGCCAGCAGCCCGAGAAGTCCCGGACAGGGGACAGATACGCAGTATTTT. Protein sequence: CASSPRSPGQGTDTQYF.

The gene calls are TRBV4-3 and TRBJ2-7; no clear D gene. The CDR3 is made up of 13 amino acids. In germline, CDR1 is LGHNA, CDR2 YSLEER. The V gene lost 0 bases and the J gene lost 5 bases, with 8 bases spanning the gap. The CDR3 spells CASSQELYHEQYF. The CDR3 DNA follows: TGCGCCAGCAGCCAAGAACTATACCACGAGCAGTACTTC.

This clone was detected only a few times. The chain has TRBV30 and TRBJ2-5; possibly TRBD1 for D (5 bases). Germline-derived CDR1 and CDR2 are GTSNPN and SVGIG (reference sequence). The V and J ends lost 3 bases and 4 bases respectively, with 9 bases between them. The CDR3 extends over 12 amino acids. CDR3 DNA: TGTGCCTGGAGCTATAGGGGAGAGACCCAGTACTTC. Translated: CAWSYRGETQYF.

The sample holds one count of this clone. The J gene is TRBJ1-1, the V gene TRBV6-6; possible D gene TRBD1, 5 bases. This CDR3 has 14 residues. Deletions cut 2 bases from V and 0 bases from J, with 7 bases between. In germline, CDR1 is MNHNY, CDR2 SVGAGI (reference sequence). The CDR3 reads CASSYQGMNTEAFF. In DNA, the CDR3 is TGTGCCAGCAGTTACCAGGGAATGAACACTGAAGCTTTCTTT.

The chain links TRBV5-1 to TRBJ2-2; D possibly corresponds to TRBD2 (6 bases). V was trimmed by 3 bases and J by 4 bases, leaving 13 bases between them. The CDR3 has 15 amino acids. Germline loops: CDR1 SGHRS, CDR2 YFSETQ. As DNA, the CDR3 is TGCGCCAGCAGCTCGACGGGACTGATCACCGGGGAGCTGTTTTTT. Protein sequence: CASSSTGLITGELFF.

The V and J genes are TRBV7-2 and TRBJ1-3; D is possibly TRBD1 (6 bases). The V gene lost 0 bases and the J gene lost 0 bases, with 9 bases spanning the gap. CDR3 length equals 16 residues. CDR1 is SGHTA and CDR2 is FQGNSA in the germline V gene. This CDR3 is CASSLARTDSGNTIYF. The CDR3 nucleotides read TGTGCCAGCAGCTTAGCGAGGACAGACTCTGGAAACACCATATATTTT.

The rearrangement uses TRBV6-5 and TRBJ2-1, with 10 bases fitting TRBD1. This CDR3 contains 16 residues. Germline V lookup: CDR1 MNHEY, CDR2 SVGAGI. V lost 1 base and J lost 1; bases outside the gene matches: 1. This chain's CDR3 is CASSYWGQGSYNEQFF. CDR3 in DNA: TGTGCCAGCAGTTACTGGGGACAGGGGTCCTACAATGAGCAGTTCTTC.

The chain joins TRBV28 to TRBJ2-5; 9 bases map to TRBD1. V lost 2 bases and J lost 6; bases outside the gene matches: 4. Germline V gene lookup returns CDR1 MDHEN and CDR2 SYDVKM. The CDR3 has 14 amino acids. The CDR3, as DNA: TGTGCCAGCAGTTTAATCGGGACAGGGAAGACCCAGTACTTC. This sequence encodes CASSLIGTGKTQYF.

The chain combines TRBV7-9 with TRBJ2-7; 8 bases line up with TRBD1. Trimming at V came to 1 base and at J to 12 bases, leaving 8 bases not matched to a gene. The germline CDR1 and CDR2 sequences are SEHNR and FQNEAQ (reference sequence). The CDR3 is 13 residues long. The CDR3 sequence is CASSLGHRGNTYF. CDR3 nucleotide sequence: TGTGCCAGCAGCTTAGGCCACAGGGGGAATACGTACTTC. Using reference TRBV7-9 and TRBJ2-7 for the parts outside the CDR3, the full variable domain is DTGVSQNPRHKITKRGQNVTFRCDPISEHNRLYWYRQTLGQGPEFLTYFQNEAQLEKSRLLSDRFSAERPKGSFSTLEIQRTEQGDSAMYLCASSLGHRGNTYFGPGTRLTVT.

The chain uses TRBV30 and TRBJ1-2; 11 nucleotides agree with TRBD1. CDR3 length equals 17 residues. Germline V lookup: CDR1 GTSNPN, CDR2 SVGIG (reference sequence). The V segment lost 3 bases and the J segment 0 bases; nucleotides outside the gene matches: 9. The CDR3 coding sequence is TGTGCCTGGAGAGGGGGATCGGGACAGGGGGCTAACTATGGCTACACCTTC. As protein: CAWRGGSGQGANYGYTF.

The gene calls are TRBV11-2 and TRBJ1-1; no definite D call. The CDR3 runs 14 residues. Looked up from germline, CDR1 is SGHAT and CDR2 is FQNNGV. Trimming pared 3 bases from V and 5 bases from J, leaving 13 bases between. The CDR3 here is CASSFGEVGTEAFF. CDR3 nucleotide sequence: TGTGCCAGCAGCTTTGGGGAGGTGGGAACTGAAGCTTTCTTT.

The chain has TRBV10-3 and TRBJ2-7, with 8 bases fitting TRBD2. J gave up 4 bases and V 4 bases, and 12 bases lay outside the gene matches. Per the germline V gene, CDR1 is ENHRY and CDR2 is SYGVKD. The CDR3 covers 16 residues. CDR3 loop: CAISGPRGGALYEQYF. The CDR3 region has the DNA TGTGCCATCAGTGGTCCCCGGGGGGGCGCGTTGTACGAGCAGTACTTC.

This chain connects TRBV29-1 to TRBJ1-4; 9 bases map to TRBD1. The germline V gene has CDR1 SQVTM and CDR2 ANQGSEA. The CDR3 runs to 15 residues. With V trimmed by 6 bases and J by 8 bases, 13 bases remained unmatched. CDR3 nucleotide sequence: TGCAGCGTCCAACGAGGAGGGACAGGGTTAGAAAAACTGTTTTTT. Translation gives CSVQRGGTGLEKLFF.

The rearrangement links TRBV27 to TRBJ1-5; D is unclear. The CDR3 is 13 residues long. Germline CDR1 and CDR2: MNHEY and SMNVEV (reference sequence). Trimming took off 6 bases at V and 0 bases at J, with 6 bases between the two ends. The CDR3 here is CASSGASNQPQHF. The CDR3, as DNA: TGTGCCAGCAGCGGAGCTAGCAATCAGCCCCAGCATTTT.

As regards this clone: A junction boundary mismatches the germline segment, possibly from a read error. The chain joins TRBV2 to TRBJ2-7; 11 bases map to TRBD2. This CDR3 is 16 amino acids long. The V gene's germline CDR1 is SNHLY and CDR2 FYNNEI. CDR3 residues: CASSEAGSGRAYGQYF. The CDR3 DNA reads TGTGCCAGCAGTGAAGCGGGTAGCGGGAGGGCCTACGGGCAGTACTTC. The whole variable domain, filled in from reference TRBV2 and TRBJ2-7, reads EPEVTQTPSHQVTQMGQEVILRCVPISNHLYFYWYRQILGQKVEFLVSFYNNEISEKSEIFDDQFSVERPDGSNFTLKIRSTKLEDSAMYFCASSEAGSGRAYGQYFGPGTRLTVT.

The rearrangement joins TRBV2 to TRBJ1-2; D gene unclear. Trimming pared 1 base from V and 1 base from J, leaving 7 bases between. The CDR3 length is 14 residues. Germline loops: CDR1 SNHLY, CDR2 FYNNEI. CDR3 nucleotide sequence: TGTGCCAGCAGTGAAGACTATGATAACTATGGCTACACCTTC. Translated: CASSEDYDNYGYTF.

The genes are TRBV5-1 and TRBJ2-3; 10 bases fit TRBD2. The CDR3 sequence is 16 residues long. Unmatched junction bases numbered 5, after V lost 0 bases and J lost 4 bases. Per germline, CDR1 SGHRS and CDR2 YFSETQ. The chain's CDR3 is CASSLEVAGGPDTQYF. In DNA, the CDR3 is TGCGCCAGCAGCTTGGAAGTAGCGGGGGGTCCAGATACGCAGTATTTT.

V is TRBV9 and J is TRBJ2-2; TRBD2 matches 9 bases. The length of the CDR3 is 16 residues. Germline V gene lookup returns CDR1 SGDLS and CDR2 YYNGEE. After removal of 2 bases from V and 1 base from J, the junction contained 3 bases not matched to a gene. The DNA for the CDR3 is TGTGCCAGCAGCGTTTCTAGCGGGATGAACACCGGGGAGCTGTTTTTT. Encoded protein: CASSVSSGMNTGELFF. The variable domain in full, with the rest retrieved from reference TRBV9 and TRBJ2-2, is DSGVTQTPKHLITATGQRVTLRCSPRSGDLSVYWYQQSLDQGLQFLIQYYNGEERAKGNILERFSAQQFPDLHSELNLSSLELGDSALYFCASSVSSGMNTGELFFGEGSRLTVL.

This clone was recorded once. V is TRBV7-9 and J is TRBJ2-1; possibly TRBD2 for D (6 bases). The CDR3 is 15 residues long. Trimming cost V 5 bases and J 5 bases, with 16 bases left between them. CDR1 is SEHNR, CDR2 FQNEAQ, per germline (reference sequence). The CDR3 reads CASSPRPGDNNEQFF. The CDR3 nucleotides are TGTGCCAGCAGCCCTAGACCGGGAGACAACAATGAGCAGTTCTTC.

The rearrangement uses TRBV5-1 and TRBJ2-3; possibly TRBD2 for D (5 bases). In germline, CDR1 is SGHRS, CDR2 YFSETQ. The CDR3 has 15 residues. The germline V and J ends were trimmed by 1 base and 4 bases, with 13 bases remaining between them. The CDR3 DNA reads TGCGCCAGCAGCTTGTCCCTAGCCTACCCAGATACGCAGTATTTT. It yields the protein CASSLSLAYPDTQYF. The full variable domain, with the rest looked up from reference TRBV5-1 and TRBJ2-3, is KAGVTQTPRYLIKTRGQQVTLSCSPISGHRSVSWYQQTPGQGLQFLFEYFSETQRNKGNFPGRFSGRQFSNSRSEMNVSTLELGDSALYLCASSLSLAYPDTQYFGPGTRLTVL.